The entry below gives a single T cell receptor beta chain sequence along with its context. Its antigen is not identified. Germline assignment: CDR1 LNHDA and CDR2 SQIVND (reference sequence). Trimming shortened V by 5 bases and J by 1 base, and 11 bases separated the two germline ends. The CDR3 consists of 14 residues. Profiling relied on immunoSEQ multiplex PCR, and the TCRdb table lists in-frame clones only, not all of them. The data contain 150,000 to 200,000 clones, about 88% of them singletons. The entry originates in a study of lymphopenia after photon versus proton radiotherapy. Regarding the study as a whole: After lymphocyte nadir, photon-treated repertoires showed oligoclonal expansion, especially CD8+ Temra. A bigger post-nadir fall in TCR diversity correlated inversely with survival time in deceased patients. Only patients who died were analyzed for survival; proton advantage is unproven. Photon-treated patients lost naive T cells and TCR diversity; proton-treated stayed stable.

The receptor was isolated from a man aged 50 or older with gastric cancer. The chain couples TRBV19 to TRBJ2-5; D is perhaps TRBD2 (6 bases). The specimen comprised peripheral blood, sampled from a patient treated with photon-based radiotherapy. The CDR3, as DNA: TGTGCCAGTAGTCCGGGTAGCGGCCAAGAGACCCAGTACTTC. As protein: CASSPGSGQETQYF.